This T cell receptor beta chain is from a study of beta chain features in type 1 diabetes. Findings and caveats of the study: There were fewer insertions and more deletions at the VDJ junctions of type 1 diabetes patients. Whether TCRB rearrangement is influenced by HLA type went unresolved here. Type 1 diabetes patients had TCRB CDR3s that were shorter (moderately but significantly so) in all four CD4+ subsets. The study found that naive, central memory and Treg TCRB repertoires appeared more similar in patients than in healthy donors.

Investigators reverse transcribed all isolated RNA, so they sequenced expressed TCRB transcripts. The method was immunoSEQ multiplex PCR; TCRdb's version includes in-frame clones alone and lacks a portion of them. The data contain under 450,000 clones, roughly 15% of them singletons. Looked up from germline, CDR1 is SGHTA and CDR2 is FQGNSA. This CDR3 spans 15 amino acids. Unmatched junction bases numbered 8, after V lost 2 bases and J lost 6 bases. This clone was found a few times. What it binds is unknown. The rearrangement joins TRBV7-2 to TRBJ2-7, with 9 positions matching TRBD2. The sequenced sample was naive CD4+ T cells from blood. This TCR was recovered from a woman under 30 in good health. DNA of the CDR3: TGTGCCAGCAGCTTACGGTCAGCGGGGGGCAGCGAGCAGTACTTC. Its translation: CASSLRSAGGSEQYF.